This is a list of T cell receptor beta chains from one sample in a study of blood T cells in healthy people across ages. TCRdb reprocessed the 5' RACE reads with MiXCR, giving one entry per CDR3 protein. The sample comprises about 970,000 distinct CDR3 sequences, approximately 50% of which are singletons, and about 22% rests with the top ten. The specimen sequenced was blood. The source is a woman aged 55-69 years in good health. Each CDR3 is given with its conserved first and last residue. D genes are given only for firm matches. Part of the rows lack a size; the others show once, few, many or a class for expanded clones.

.	TRBV20-1	.	TRBJ2-1	CSASVLSSSTSNEQFF	TGCAGTGCTAGTGTTCTTAGCAGCTCAACCAGTAATGAGCAGTTCTTC
.	TRBV6-2/TRBV6-3	.	TRBJ2-4	CASSYSGHSEQYF	TGTGCCAGCAGTTACTCTGGGCATTCGGAGCAGTACTTC
many	TRBV28	TRBD2	TRBJ2-5	CASRPQLAGGLGTQYF	TGTGCCAGCAGGCCTCAGCTAGCGGGAGGGCTTGGGACCCAGTACTTC
.	TRBV12-3/TRBV12-4	.	TRBJ1-5	CASSPGGYNQPQHF	TGTGCCAGCAGTCCGGGCGGATACAATCAGCCCCAGCATTTT
.	TRBV3-1	.	TRBJ1-1	CASSQLSSSANTEAFF	TGTGCCAGCAGCCAACTATCGTCGTCCGCCAACACTGAAGCTTTCTTT
.	TRBV6-5	.	TRBJ2-3	CASSRGLLTDTQYF	TGTGCCAGCAGCAGGGGACTCCTGACAGATACGCAGTATTTT
.	TRBV7-6	.	TRBJ1-4	CASSLDWRAPLNGKLFF	TGTGCCAGCAGCTTAGATTGGAGGGCCCCTCTCAACGGAAAACTGTTTTTT
.	TRBV7-9	.	TRBJ2-2	CASTVGAVNTGELFF	TGTGCCAGCACAGTGGGGGCGGTGAACACCGGGGAGCTGTTTTTT
.	TRBV6-2/TRBV6-3	.	TRBJ2-2	CASRAPNTGELFF	TGTGCCAGCAGGGCACCGAACACCGGGGAGCTGTTTTTT
.	TRBV6-6	.	TRBJ1-5	CASSPQYNQPQHF	TGTGCCAGCAGTCCCCAATATAATCAGCCCCAGCATTTT
.	TRBV29-1	.	TRBJ1-5	CSGSQGSNQPQHF	TGCAGCGGTTCGCAGGGGAGCAATCAGCCCCAGCATTTT
.	TRBV28	.	TRBJ1-6	CASSFYGSSYNSPLHF	TGTGCCAGCAGTTTTTACGGGAGCTCCTATAATTCACCCCTCCACTTT
.	TRBV5-1	TRBD2	TRBJ2-7	CASSSNLAGREVEQYF	TGCGCCAGCAGTTCGAACCTAGCGGGAAGAGAGGTCGAGCAGTACTTC
few	TRBV20-1	.	TRBJ1-2	CSARDGTYGYTF	TGCAGTGCCCGCGATGGTACCTATGGCTACACCTTC
.	TRBV5-1	TRBD2	TRBJ2-3	CASSSPRSGGGADTQYF	TGCGCCAGCAGCTCTCCGAGGAGTGGGGGAGGGGCAGATACGCAGTATTTT
.	TRBV7-9	TRBD2	TRBJ2-1	CASSPPHGRGEQFF	TGTGCCAGCAGCCCCCCACACGGGAGGGGTGAGCAGTTCTTC